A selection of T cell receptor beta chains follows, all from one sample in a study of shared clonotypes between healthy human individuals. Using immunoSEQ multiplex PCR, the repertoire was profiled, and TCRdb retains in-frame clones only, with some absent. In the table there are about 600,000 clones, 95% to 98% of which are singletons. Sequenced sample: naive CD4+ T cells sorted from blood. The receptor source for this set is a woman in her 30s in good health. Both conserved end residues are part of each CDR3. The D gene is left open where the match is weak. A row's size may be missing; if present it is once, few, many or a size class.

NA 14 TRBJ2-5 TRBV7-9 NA CASTSPDNQETQYF TGTGCCAGCACCTCACCGGACAACCAAGAGACCCAGTACTTC
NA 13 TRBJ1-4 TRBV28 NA CASSFFGGHKLFF TGTGCCAGCAGTTTCTTCGGTGGGCATAAACTGTTTTTT
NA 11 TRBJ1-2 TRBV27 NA CASSLPGGYTF TGTGCCAGCAGTTTGCCAGGGGGCTACACCTTC
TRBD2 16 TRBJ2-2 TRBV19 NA CASSRASGTNTGELFF TGTGCCAGTTCAAGGGCTAGCGGGACAAACACCGGGGAGCTGTTTTTT
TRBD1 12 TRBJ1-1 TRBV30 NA CAWSATGDGAFF TGTGCCTGGAGCGCTACAGGGGACGGAGCTTTCTTT
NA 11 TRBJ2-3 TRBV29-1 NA CSVVSPDTQYF TGCAGCGTTGTGTCCCCAGATACGCAGTATTTT
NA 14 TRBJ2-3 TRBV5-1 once CASSLPQSTDTQYF TGCGCCAGCAGCTTGCCCCAGAGCACAGATACGCAGTATTTT
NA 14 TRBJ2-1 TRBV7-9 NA CASSLYGADNEQFF TGTGCCAGCAGCTTATACGGGGCGGACAATGAGCAGTTCTTC
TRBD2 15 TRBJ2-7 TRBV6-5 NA CASRPQRDYSYEQYF TGTGCCAGCAGACCCCAGCGGGACTACTCCTACGAGCAGTACTTC
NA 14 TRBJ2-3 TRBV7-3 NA CASSSGRGTDTQYF TGTGCCAGCAGCTCTGGCAGGGGCACAGATACGCAGTATTTT
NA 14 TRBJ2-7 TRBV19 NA CASSETDENYEQYF TGTGCCAGTAGCGAGACCGATGAGAACTACGAGCAGTACTTC
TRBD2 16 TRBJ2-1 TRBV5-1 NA CASSIGLASMENEQFF TGCGCCAGCAGCATCGGACTAGCGAGCATGGAGAATGAGCAGTTCTTC
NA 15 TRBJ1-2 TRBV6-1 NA CASSEVSGSSYGYTF TGTGCCAGCAGTGAAGTCTCGGGGAGCTCATATGGCTACACCTTC
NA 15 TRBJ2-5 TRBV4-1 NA CASSQAGRDRETQYF TGCGCCAGCAGCCAAGCCGGACGGGACCGAGAGACCCAGTACTTC
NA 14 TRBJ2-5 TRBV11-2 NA CASSLDPQEETQYF TGTGCCAGCAGCTTAGATCCCCAGGAAGAGACCCAGTACTTC
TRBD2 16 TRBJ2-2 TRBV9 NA CASSARLAVSTGELFF TGTGCCAGCAGCGCCAGGCTAGCGGTGTCGACCGGGGAGCTGTTTTTT
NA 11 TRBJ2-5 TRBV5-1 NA CASSAQETQYF TGCGCCAGCAGCGCCCAAGAGACCCAGTACTTC
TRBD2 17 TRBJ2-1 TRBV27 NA CASSSPNFAGGPDEQFF TGTGCCAGCAGTTCCCCCAACTTTGCGGGAGGGCCCGATGAGCAGTTCTTC
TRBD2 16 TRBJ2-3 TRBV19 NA CASSLTSGSLTDTQYF TGTGCCAGTAGTTTGACTAGCGGGAGTCTCACAGATACGCAGTATTTT
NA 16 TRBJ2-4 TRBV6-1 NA CASSEVGTGPKNIQYF TGTGCCAGCAGTGAAGTGGGGACTGGTCCCAAAAACATTCAGTACTTC
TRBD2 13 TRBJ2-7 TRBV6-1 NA CASSRTSLYEQYF TGTGCCAGCAGTCGGACTAGCTTGTACGAGCAGTACTTC
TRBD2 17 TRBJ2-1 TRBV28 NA CASSFGGLAGAFGEQFF TGTGCCAGCAGTTTCGGGGGACTAGCGGGAGCCTTTGGTGAGCAGTTCTTC
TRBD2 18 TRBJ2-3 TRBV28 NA CASSFRSAGTSGTDTQYF TGTGCCAGCAGTTTTCGAAGCGCCGGGACTAGCGGTACAGATACGCAGTATTTT
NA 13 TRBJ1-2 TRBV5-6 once CASTSGSFYGYTF TGTGCCAGCACTTCGGGGTCTTTCTATGGCTACACCTTC
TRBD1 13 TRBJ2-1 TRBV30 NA CGTNRGPNNEQFF TGTGGCACAAACAGGGGGCCCAACAATGAGCAGTTCTTC
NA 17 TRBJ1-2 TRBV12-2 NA CASRLEGQGLANYGYTF TGTGCAAGTCGCTTAGAGGGACAGGGGTTAGCTAACTATGGCTACACCTTC